These T cell receptor beta chains were read from a single sample in a study of T cell responses to AZD1222 COVID-19 vaccine. Assay used: immunoSEQ multiplex PCR; TCRdb lists only in-frame clones, some missing. Among fewer than 120,000 clones listed, about nine tenths were seen once. Sequencing was performed on peripheral blood, taken on day 0 of AZD1222 vaccination. The source of these receptors is an adult in good health. CDR3s include the opening cysteine and the closing phenylalanine or tryptophan. The D gene is left open where the match is weak. Some rows have no size entry. The others give once, few or many, or a class for an expanded clone.

v_call	j_call	clone_size	d_call	cdr3_aa	cdr3_nt
TRBV2	TRBJ1-2	NA	NA	CASMGEDYGYTF	TGTGCCAGCATGGGGGAGGACTATGGCTACACCTTC
TRBV7-9	TRBJ1-3	NA	NA	CASSADSLRTGNTIYF	TGTGCCAGCAGCGCCGACTCGTTACGGACTGGAAACACCATATATTTT
TRBV18	TRBJ2-2	NA	NA	CASSSRESNTGELFF	TGTGCCAGCTCATCCAGGGAATCGAACACCGGGGAGCTGTTTTTT
TRBV6-2/TRBV6-3	TRBJ1-5	once	TRBD1	CASSPDHRGRFQPQHF	TGTGCCAGCAGCCCCGATCACAGGGGGCGCTTCCAGCCCCAGCATTTT
TRBV6-6	TRBJ1-2	NA	TRBD1	CASRAASGQANYGYTF	TGTGCCAGCAGAGCCGCTTCGGGACAGGCCAACTATGGCTACACCTTC
TRBV6-1	TRBJ1-1	few	NA	CASSEFVNTEAFF	TGTGCCAGCAGTGAATTCGTGAACACTGAAGCTTTCTTT
TRBV30	TRBJ1-1	once	TRBD1	CAWSVRDRVSAEAFF	TGTGCCTGGAGTGTTCGGGACAGGGTCTCAGCTGAAGCTTTCTTT
TRBV5-5	TRBJ1-5	NA	TRBD1	CASSHGQGQQPQHF	TGTGCCAGCAGCCACGGACAGGGTCAACAGCCCCAGCATTTT
TRBV28	TRBJ1-1	NA	TRBD1	CASSPRTGQYTEAFF	TGTGCCAGCAGTCCACGGACAGGGCAATACACTGAAGCTTTCTTT
TRBV18	TRBJ1-5	NA	NA	CASSPPGGSNQPQHF	TGTGCCAGCTCACCACCCGGGGGAAGCAATCAGCCCCAGCATTTT
TRBV5-1	TRBJ2-3	NA	TRBD2	CASSWTTRGASSGGTTDTQYF	TGCGCCAGCAGCTGGACCACCCGAGGTGCCTCTAGCGGGGGAACCACAGATACGCAGTATTTT
TRBV3-1/TRBV3-2	TRBJ2-7	once	TRBD2	CASSQDLMGTSGLGEQYF	TGTGCCAGCAGCCAAGATTTAATGGGGACTAGCGGCTTGGGGGAGCAGTACTTC
TRBV3-1/TRBV3-2	TRBJ2-3	NA	NA	CASSQDSFSTDTQYF	TGTGCCAGCAGCCAAGATAGTTTCAGCACAGATACGCAGTATTTT
TRBV18	TRBJ2-7	NA	NA	CASSPVGDSYEQYF	TGTGCCAGCTCACCGGTCGGGGACTCCTACGAGCAGTACTTC
TRBV6-1	TRBJ1-4	NA	NA	CASSELQAATNEKLFF	TGTGCCAGCAGTGAGCTCCAGGCAGCAACTAATGAAAAACTGTTTTTT
TRBV25-1	TRBJ1-2	NA	TRBD1	CASSDAGQGRGYTF	TGTGCCAGCAGTGACGCCGGACAGGGTCGGGGCTACACCTTC
TRBV24-1	TRBJ2-1	NA	TRBD1	CATSDSAGGYEQFF	TGTGCCACCAGTGATTCCGCAGGGGGCTATGAGCAGTTCTTC
TRBV27	TRBJ1-6	once	NA	CASAQVKNSPLHF	TGTGCCAGCGCCCAGGTGAAAAATTCACCCCTCCACTTT
TRBV11-1	TRBJ2-3	NA	NA	CASNPLGPSTDTQYF	TGTGCCAGCAACCCATTGGGACCTAGCACAGATACGCAGTATTTT
TRBV30	TRBJ2-5	NA	NA	CAWSGDWRETQYF	TGTGCCTGGAGTGGGGACTGGAGGGAGACCCAGTACTTC
TRBV19	TRBJ2-7	NA	NA	CASSIAGGSYEQYF	TGTGCCAGTAGTATTGCCGGGGGATCCTACGAGCAGTACTTC
TRBV5-6	TRBJ2-5	NA	NA	CASSLDLRAETQYF	TGTGCCAGCAGCTTGGATCTTCGAGCGGAGACCCAGTACTTC
TRBV3-1/TRBV3-2	TRBJ1-5	NA	TRBD1	CASSQEGTGTPQPQHF	TGTGCCAGCAGCCAAGAGGGGACAGGGACGCCTCAGCCCCAGCATTTT
TRBV5-6	TRBJ1-1	NA	TRBD1	CASSLWTGAKTEAFF	TGTGCCAGCAGCTTGTGGACAGGGGCAAAGACTGAAGCTTTCTTT
TRBV27	TRBJ1-3	few	NA	CASSLKFSGNTIYF	TGTGCCAGCAGTTTGAAGTTCTCTGGAAACACCATATATTTT
TRBV2	TRBJ2-7	few	NA	CASKGMGSTYEQYF	TGTGCCAGCAAGGGGATGGGTTCTACCTACGAGCAGTACTTC
TRBV13	TRBJ2-5	once	TRBD2	CASSQAGGLETQYF	TGTGCCAGCAGCCAAGCGGGGGGGTTGGAGACCCAGTACTTC
TRBV7-9	TRBJ1-1	once	NA	CASILQGWTEAFF	TGTGCCAGTATCTTACAGGGTTGGACTGAAGCTTTCTTT